Detailed here is one TCR beta chain. This entry is derived from a study of blood T cell repertoires in COVID-19. In the authors' workflow: It was from reference gene primer amplification that nucleated cell counts were estimated. Produced via immunoSEQ multiplex PCR; TCRdb's table is partial and in-frame only. V and J calls plus clone size are reproduced from that table; the DNA served to infer D and trimming. The sample contains tens of thousands of clones, 85% to 90% of which appear only once. V lost 5 bases and J lost 0, with 17 bases in between. The CDR3 has 16 residues. Germline lookup yields CDR1 SGHNT and CDR2 YYREEE (reference sequence).

This chain uses TRBV5-4 with TRBJ1-1; D is uncertain. The source material was peripheral blood. The TCR originated in an older woman with acute or convalescent COVID-19. DNA of the CDR3: TGTGCCAGCAGTTTAGGCCCTTTCACTATGAACACTGAAGCTTTCTTT. Translated, it gives CASSLGPFTMNTEAFF.